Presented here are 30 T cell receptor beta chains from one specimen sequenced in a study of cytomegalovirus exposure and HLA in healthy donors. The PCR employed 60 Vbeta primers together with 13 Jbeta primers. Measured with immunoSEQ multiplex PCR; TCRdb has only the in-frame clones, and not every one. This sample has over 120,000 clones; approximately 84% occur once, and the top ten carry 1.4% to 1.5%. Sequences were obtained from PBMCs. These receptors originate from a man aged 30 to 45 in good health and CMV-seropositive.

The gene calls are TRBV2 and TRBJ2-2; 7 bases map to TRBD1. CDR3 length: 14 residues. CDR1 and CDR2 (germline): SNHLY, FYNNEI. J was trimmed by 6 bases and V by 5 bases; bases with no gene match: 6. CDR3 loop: CASSRQGGPGELFF. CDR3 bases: TGTGCCAGCAGTCGACAGGGCGGCCCCGGGGAGCTGTTTTTT. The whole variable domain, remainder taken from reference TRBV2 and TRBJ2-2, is EPEVTQTPSHQVTQMGQEVILRCVPISNHLYFYWYRQILGQKVEFLVSFYNNEISEKSEIFDDQFSVERPDGSNFTLKIRSTKLEDSAMYFCASSRQGGPGELFFGEGSRLTVL.

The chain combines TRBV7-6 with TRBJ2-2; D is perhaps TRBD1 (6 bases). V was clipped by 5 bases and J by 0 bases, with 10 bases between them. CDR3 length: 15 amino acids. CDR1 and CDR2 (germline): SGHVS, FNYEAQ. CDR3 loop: CASSPRGPNTGELFF. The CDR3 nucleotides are TGTGCCAGCAGCCCCAGGGGACCGAACACCGGGGAGCTGTTTTTT.

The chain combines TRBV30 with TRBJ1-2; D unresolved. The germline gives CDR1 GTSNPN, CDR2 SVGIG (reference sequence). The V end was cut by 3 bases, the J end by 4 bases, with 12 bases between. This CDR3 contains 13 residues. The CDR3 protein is CAWRRAAVYGYTF. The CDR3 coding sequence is TGTGCCTGGAGGAGGGCCGCCGTCTATGGCTACACCTTC.

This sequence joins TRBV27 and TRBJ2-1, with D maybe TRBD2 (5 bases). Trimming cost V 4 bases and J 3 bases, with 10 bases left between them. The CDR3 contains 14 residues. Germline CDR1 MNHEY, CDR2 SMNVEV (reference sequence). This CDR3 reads CASSSGLNYNEQFF. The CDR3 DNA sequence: TGTGCCAGCAGTTCTGGACTCAACTACAATGAGCAGTTCTTC.

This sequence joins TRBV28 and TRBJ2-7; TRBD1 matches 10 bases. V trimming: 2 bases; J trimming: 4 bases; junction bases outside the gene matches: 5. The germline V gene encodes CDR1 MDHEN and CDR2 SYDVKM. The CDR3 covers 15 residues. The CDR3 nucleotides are TGTGCCAGCAGTTTAGGGGGGACAGGGGAATACGAGCAGTACTTC. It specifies CASSLGGTGEYEQYF.

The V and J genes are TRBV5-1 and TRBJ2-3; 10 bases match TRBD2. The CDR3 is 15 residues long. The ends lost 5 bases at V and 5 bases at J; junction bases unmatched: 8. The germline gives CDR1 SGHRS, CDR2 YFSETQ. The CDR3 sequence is CASRAASGGIDTQYF. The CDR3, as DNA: TGCGCCAGCAGAGCCGCTAGCGGGGGCATAGATACGCAGTATTTT.

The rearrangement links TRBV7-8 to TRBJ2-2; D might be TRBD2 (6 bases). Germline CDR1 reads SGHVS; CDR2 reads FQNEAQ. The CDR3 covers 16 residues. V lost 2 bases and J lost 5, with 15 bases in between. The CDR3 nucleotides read TGTGCCAGCAGCTTATCGAGGGCGGGATGGACCGGGGAGCTGTTTTTT. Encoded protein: CASSLSRAGWTGELFF.

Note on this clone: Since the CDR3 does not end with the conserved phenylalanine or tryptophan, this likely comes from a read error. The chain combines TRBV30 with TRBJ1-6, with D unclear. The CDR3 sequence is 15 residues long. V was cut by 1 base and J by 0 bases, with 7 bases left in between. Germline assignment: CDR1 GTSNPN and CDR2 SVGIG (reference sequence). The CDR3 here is CAWSGESSYNSPLHS. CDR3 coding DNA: TGTGCCTGGAGTGGGGAGTCCTCCTATAATTCACCCCTCCACTCT.

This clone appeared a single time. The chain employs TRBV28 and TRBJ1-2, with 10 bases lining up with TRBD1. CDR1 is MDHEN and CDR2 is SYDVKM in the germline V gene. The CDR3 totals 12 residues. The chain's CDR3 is CFTGTGDYGYTF. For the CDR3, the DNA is TGTTTTACCGGGACAGGGGACTATGGCTACACCTTC.

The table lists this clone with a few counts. In DNA form, the CDR3 reads TGTGCCAGCAGAAAACTAGCGGGGGTGGAGACCCAGTACTTC. Translated: CASRKLAGVETQYF. V and J are TRBV6-1 and TRBJ2-5, with TRBD2 matching over 11 bases. The CDR3 runs 14 residues. The germline gives CDR1 MNHNS, CDR2 SASEGT. V lost 6 bases, J lost 5 bases, and 5 bases stayed unmatched.

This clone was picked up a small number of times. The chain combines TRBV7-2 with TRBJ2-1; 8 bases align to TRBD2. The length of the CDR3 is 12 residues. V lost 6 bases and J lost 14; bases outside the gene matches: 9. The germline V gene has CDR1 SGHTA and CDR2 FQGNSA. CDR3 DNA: TGTGCCAGCAGTCCCTTTGGGACTAGAGAGTTCTTC. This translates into CASSPFGTREFF.

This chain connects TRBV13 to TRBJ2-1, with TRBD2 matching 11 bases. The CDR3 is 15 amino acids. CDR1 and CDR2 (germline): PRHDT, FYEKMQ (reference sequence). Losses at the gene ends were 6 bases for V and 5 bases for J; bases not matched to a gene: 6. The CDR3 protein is CASRPRGLADNEQFF. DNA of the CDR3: TGTGCCAGCAGGCCCAGGGGACTAGCGGACAATGAGCAGTTCTTC.

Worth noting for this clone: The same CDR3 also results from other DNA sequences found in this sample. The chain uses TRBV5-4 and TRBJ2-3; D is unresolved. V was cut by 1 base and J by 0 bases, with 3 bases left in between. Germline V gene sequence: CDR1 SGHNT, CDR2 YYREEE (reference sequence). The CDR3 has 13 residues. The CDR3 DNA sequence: TGTGCCAGCAGCTTGCCTAGCACAGATACGCAGTATTTT. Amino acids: CASSLPSTDTQYF.

The DNA of the CDR3 is TGTGCCAGCAGTCAGGGGGGACAGGGTGACACTGAAGCTTTCTTT. Translating gives CASSQGGQGDTEAFF. This chain uses TRBV5-4 with TRBJ1-1, with 9 bases identical to TRBD1. Per the germline V gene, CDR1 is SGHNT and CDR2 is YYREEE (reference sequence). The CDR3 has 15 residues. With 5 bases clipped from V and 3 bases from J, the junction kept 8 bases outside the gene matches.

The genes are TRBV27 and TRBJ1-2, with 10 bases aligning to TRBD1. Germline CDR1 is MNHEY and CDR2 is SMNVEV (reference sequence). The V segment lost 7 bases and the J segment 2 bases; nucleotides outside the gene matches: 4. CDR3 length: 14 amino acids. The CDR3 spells CASKTGQGNYGYTF. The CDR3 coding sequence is TGTGCCAGCAAAACGGGACAGGGGAACTATGGCTACACCTTC.

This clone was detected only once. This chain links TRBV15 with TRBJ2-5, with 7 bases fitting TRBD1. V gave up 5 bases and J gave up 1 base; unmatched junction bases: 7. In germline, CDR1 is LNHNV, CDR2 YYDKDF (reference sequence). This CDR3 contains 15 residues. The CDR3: CATSGRGSLQETQYF. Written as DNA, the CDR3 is TGTGCCACCAGCGGCAGGGGGTCTCTCCAAGAGACCCAGTACTTC.

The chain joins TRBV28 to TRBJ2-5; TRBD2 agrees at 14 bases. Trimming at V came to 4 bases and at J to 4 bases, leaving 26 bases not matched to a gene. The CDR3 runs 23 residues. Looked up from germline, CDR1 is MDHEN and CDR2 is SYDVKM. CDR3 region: CASSSYRGLAGVDVSVRVETQYF. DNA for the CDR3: TGTGCCAGCAGTTCATACAGGGGACTAGCGGGAGTAGATGTTTCGGTTCGGGTAGAGACCCAGTACTTC.

The CDR3 sequence is CASSPGSSYEQYF. CDR3 DNA sequence: TGTGCCAGCAGCCCGGGGTCCTCCTACGAGCAGTACTTC. The V and J genes are TRBV6-5 and TRBJ2-7; tentative D call: TRBD2 (5 bases). Germline CDR1 is MNHEY and CDR2 is SVGAGI. V was shortened by 6 bases and J by 0 bases, with 9 bases between the two germline ends. The CDR3 is 13 amino acids.

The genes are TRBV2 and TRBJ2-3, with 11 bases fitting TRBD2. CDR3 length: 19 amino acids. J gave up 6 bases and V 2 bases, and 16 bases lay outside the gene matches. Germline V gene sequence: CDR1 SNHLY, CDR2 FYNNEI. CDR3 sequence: CASSENRDSLAGGPDTQYF. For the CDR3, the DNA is TGTGCCAGCAGTGAAAACCGGGACAGCTTAGCGGGAGGGCCGGATACGCAGTATTTT.

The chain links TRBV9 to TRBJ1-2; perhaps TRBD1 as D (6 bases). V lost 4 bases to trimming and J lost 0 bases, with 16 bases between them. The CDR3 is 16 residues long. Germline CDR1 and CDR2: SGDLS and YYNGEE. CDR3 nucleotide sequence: TGTGCCAGCAGCCCCCGAAGGGGGGGCTCTAACTATGGCTACACCTTC. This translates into CASSPRRGGSNYGYTF.

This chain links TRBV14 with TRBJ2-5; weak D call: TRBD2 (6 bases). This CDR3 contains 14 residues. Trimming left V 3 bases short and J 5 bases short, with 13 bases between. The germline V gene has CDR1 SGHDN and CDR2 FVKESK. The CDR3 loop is CASSQLAGRETQYF. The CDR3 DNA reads TGTGCCAGCAGCCAGTTGGCGGGGCGGGAGACCCAGTACTTC.

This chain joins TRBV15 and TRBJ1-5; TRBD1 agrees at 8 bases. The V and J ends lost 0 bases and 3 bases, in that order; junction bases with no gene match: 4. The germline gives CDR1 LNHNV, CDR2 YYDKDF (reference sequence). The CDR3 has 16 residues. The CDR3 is CATSREGTGPNQPQHF. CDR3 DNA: TGTGCCACCAGCAGAGAAGGGACAGGACCCAATCAGCCCCAGCATTTT.

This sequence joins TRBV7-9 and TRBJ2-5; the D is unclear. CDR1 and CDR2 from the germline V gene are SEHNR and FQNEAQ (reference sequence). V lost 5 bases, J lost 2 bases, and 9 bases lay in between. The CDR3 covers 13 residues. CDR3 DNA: TGTGCCAGCAGCCCCGATCGGCAAGAGACCCAGTACTTC. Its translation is CASSPDRQETQYF.

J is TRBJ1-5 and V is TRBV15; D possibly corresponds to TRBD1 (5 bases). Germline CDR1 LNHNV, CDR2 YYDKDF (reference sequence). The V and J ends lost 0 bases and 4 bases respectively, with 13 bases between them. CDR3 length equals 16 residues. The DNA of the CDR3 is TGTGCCACCAGCAGAGATGGGGGGACCGATAATCAGCCCCAGCATTTT. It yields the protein CATSRDGGTDNQPQHF.

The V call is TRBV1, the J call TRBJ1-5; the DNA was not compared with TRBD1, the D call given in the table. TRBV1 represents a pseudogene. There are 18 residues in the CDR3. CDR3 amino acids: CTSSLNLTGHNSNQPQHF. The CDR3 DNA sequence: TGCACCAGCAGCCTCAACTTGACAGGGCATAATAGCAATCAGCCCCAGCATTTT.

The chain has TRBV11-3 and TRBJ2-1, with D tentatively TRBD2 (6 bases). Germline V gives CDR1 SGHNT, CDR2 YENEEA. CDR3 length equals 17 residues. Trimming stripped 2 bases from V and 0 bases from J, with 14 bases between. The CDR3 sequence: CASSLRKRGSSYNEQFF. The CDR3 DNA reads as TGTGCCAGCAGCTTACGCAAACGGGGGAGCTCCTACAATGAGCAGTTCTTC. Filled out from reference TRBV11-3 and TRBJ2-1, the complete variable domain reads EAGVVQSPRYKIIEKKQPVAFWCNPISGHNTLYWYLQNLGQGPELLIRYENEEAVDDSQLPKDRFSAERLKGVDSTLKIQPAELGDSAVYLCASSLRKRGSSYNEQFFGPGTRLTVL.

The CDR3 loop reads CASSSETSSAYEQYF. Here the CDR3 DNA reads TGTGCCAGCAGCTCAGAGACTTCTTCAGCCTACGAGCAGTACTTC. The chain has TRBV7-9 and TRBJ2-7; D gene uncertain. The CDR3 is 15 residues long. CDR1 SEHNR and CDR2 FQNEAQ come from the germline V gene (reference sequence). Trimming left V 4 bases short and J 2 bases short, with 15 bases between.

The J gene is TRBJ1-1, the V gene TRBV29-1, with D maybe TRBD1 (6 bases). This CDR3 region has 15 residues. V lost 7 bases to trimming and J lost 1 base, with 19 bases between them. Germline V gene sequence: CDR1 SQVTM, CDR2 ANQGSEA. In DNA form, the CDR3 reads TGCAGCGCCCTAAACAGGGCTGGTTCGAACACTGAAGCTTTCTTT. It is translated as CSALNRAGSNTEAFF.

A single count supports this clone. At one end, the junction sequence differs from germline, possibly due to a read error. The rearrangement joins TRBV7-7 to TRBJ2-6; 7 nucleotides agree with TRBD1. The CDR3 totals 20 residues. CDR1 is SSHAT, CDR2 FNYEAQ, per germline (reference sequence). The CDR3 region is CASSPGVTGRGLSGANVLTF. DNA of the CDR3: TGTGCTAGCAGCCCAGGGGTGACAGGGAGAGGCCTCTCTGGGGCCAACGTCCTGACTTTC.

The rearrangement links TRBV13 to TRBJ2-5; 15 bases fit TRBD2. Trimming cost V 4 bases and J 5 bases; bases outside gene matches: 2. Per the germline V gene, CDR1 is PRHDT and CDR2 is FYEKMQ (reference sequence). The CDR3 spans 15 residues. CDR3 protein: CASSSGLAGGETQYF. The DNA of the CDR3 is TGTGCCAGCAGCTCCGGACTAGCGGGGGGGGAGACCCAGTACTTC.